These 24 T cell receptor beta chains were sequenced from one sample in a study of blood T cell repertoires in COVID-19. The assay was immunoSEQ multiplex PCR, and TCRdb's table has in-frame clones only and misses some. The sample contains a few hundred thousand clones, more than 75% of which appear only once. Sequenced material: peripheral blood. Source of these receptors: a man aged 45 to 65 who had recovered from COVID-19.

CDR3 protein: CASSEPGLAVGNEQFF. DNA for the CDR3: TGTGCCAGCAGTGAGCCGGGACTAGCGGTGGGAAATGAGCAGTTCTTC. The V gene is TRBV2, the J gene TRBJ2-1, with 11 positions matching TRBD2. V lost 3 bases, J lost 7 bases, and 8 bases stayed unmatched. Germline CDR1 and CDR2: SNHLY and FYNNEI. This CDR3 has 16 amino acids.

The J gene is TRBJ1-4, the V gene TRBV5-1; 9 bases match TRBD1. The V gene's germline CDR1 is SGHRS and CDR2 YFSETQ. The CDR3 is made up of 16 amino acids. J gave up 0 bases and V 5 bases, and 5 bases lay outside the gene matches. DNA of the CDR3: TGCGCCAGCAGAACGGGACAGGGAGCAACTAATGAAAAACTGTTTTTT. Translating gives CASRTGQGATNEKLFF.

This rearrangement joins TRBV5-6 to TRBJ1-1; D is possibly TRBD1 (6 bases). This CDR3 has 15 residues. V was pared by 6 bases and J by 2 bases, with 17 bases between. Germline lookup yields CDR1 SGHDT and CDR2 YYEEEE. CDR3 sequence: CASTWGPGINTEAFF. For the CDR3, the DNA is TGTGCCAGCACTTGGGGGCCCGGGATTAACACTGAAGCTTTCTTT.

The V gene is TRBV30, the J gene TRBJ1-5; D is unresolved. Germline loops: CDR1 GTSNPN, CDR2 SVGIG (reference sequence). There are 13 residues in the CDR3. The ends were cut back, 2 bases at V and 0 bases at J, with 5 bases in the middle. The CDR3 nucleotides are TGTGCCTGGAGTCCTAATAGCAATCAGCCCCAGCATTTT. Protein product: CAWSPNSNQPQHF.

The V gene is TRBV12-3 or TRBV12-4, the J gene TRBJ1-5; possibly TRBD1 for D (6 bases). Trimming stripped 5 bases from V and 2 bases from J, with 7 bases between. The CDR3 length is 13 residues. The CDR3: CASSGQRNQPQHF. CDR3 sequence (DNA): TGTGCCAGCAGTGGACAGCGCAATCAGCCCCAGCATTTT.

The chain uses TRBV13 and TRBJ2-1; 8 positions agree with TRBD2. With V trimmed by 5 bases and J by 5 bases, 20 bases remained unmatched. This CDR3 has 19 amino acids. CDR1 and CDR2 (germline): PRHDT, FYEKMQ (reference sequence). The CDR3 loop is CASSPRYSGIREGHNEQFF. Written as DNA, the CDR3 is TGTGCCAGCAGCCCTAGATATTCGGGTATTCGGGAGGGACACAATGAGCAGTTCTTC.

The genes are TRBV18 and TRBJ1-3, with a tentative D call TRBD1 (6 bases). The CDR3 totals 15 residues. Trimming removed 2 bases from V and 2 bases from J, with 10 bases in between. Germline loops: CDR1 KGHSH, CDR2 LQKENI. CDR3 residues: CASSPKAGAGNTIYF. CDR3 DNA: TGTGCCAGCTCACCAAAGGCAGGGGCTGGAAACACCATATATTTT.

A note on this clone: This sample also contains other DNA sequences that code for the same CDR3. The V gene is TRBV6-5, the J gene TRBJ1-1; no definite D call. V lost 6 bases and J 1 base, leaving 9 bases between the germline ends. Germline V gene lookup returns CDR1 MNHEY and CDR2 SVGAGI. The CDR3 consists of 13 residues. As DNA, the CDR3 is TGTGCCAGCAGCCTCCGGGGGAACACTGAAGCTTTCTTT. Encoded protein: CASSLRGNTEAFF.

The chain recombines TRBV7-2 with TRBJ2-1; 9 positions agree with TRBD2. This CDR3 contains 15 residues. J was trimmed by 7 bases and V by 4 bases; bases with no gene match: 8. Germline V gives CDR1 SGHTA, CDR2 FQGNSA. Here the CDR3 reads CASSSRGLAGNEQFF. Here the CDR3 DNA reads TGTGCCAGCAGCTCACGGGGACTAGCAGGAAATGAGCAGTTCTTC.

The chain carries TRBV2 and TRBJ2-2, with TRBD2 matching 9 bases. From germline, CDR1 is SNHLY and CDR2 FYNNEI. This CDR3 contains 19 residues. J was trimmed by 6 bases and V by 3 bases; bases with no gene match: 17. CDR3 nucleotide sequence: TGTGCCAGCAGTGATGTGTTCGGCCCGGTAGCGGGAGTCCCCGGGGAGCTGTTTTTT. Translated, it gives CASSDVFGPVAGVPGELFF.

J is TRBJ2-5 and V is TRBV12-3 or TRBV12-4; D unresolved. Trimming took off 2 bases at V and 4 bases at J, with 8 bases between the two ends. CDR3 length equals 13 residues. The CDR3 nucleotides are TGTGCCAGCAGTTTAAACACGGGAGAGACCCAGTACTTC. It encodes CASSLNTGETQYF.

The chain couples TRBV11-2 to TRBJ1-1; D is unclear. CDR1 is SGHAT, CDR2 FQNNGV, per germline. This CDR3 is built from 16 residues. Trimming pared 2 bases from V and 0 bases from J, leaving 13 bases between. CDR3 DNA: TGTGCCAGCAGCTTACGTTTCTGGGCAGTGAACACTGAAGCTTTCTTT. Its protein product is CASSLRFWAVNTEAFF.

The V call is TRBV11-2, the J call TRBJ1-2; the D is unclear. The V end was cut by 1 base, the J end by 2 bases, with 5 bases between. The CDR3 has 13 residues. CDR1 and CDR2 (germline): SGHAT, FQNNGV. The chain's CDR3 is CASSLGQNYGYTF. For the CDR3, the DNA is TGTGCCAGCAGCTTAGGGCAGAACTATGGCTACACCTTC.

The table lists this clone with a count of one. The gene calls are TRBV9 and TRBJ1-4; 7 nucleotides line up with TRBD1. From germline, CDR1 is SGDLS and CDR2 YYNGEE. Trimming cost V 0 bases and J 2 bases; bases outside gene matches: 1. The CDR3 contains 15 residues. The CDR3 spells CASSVDRGTNEKLFF. The CDR3 nucleotides read TGTGCCAGCAGCGTAGACAGGGGTACTAATGAAAAACTGTTTTTT.

The V and J genes are TRBV19 and TRBJ1-1; weak D call: TRBD1 (5 bases). V gave up 6 bases and J gave up 6 bases, with 11 bases separating them. The V gene's germline CDR1 is LNHDA and CDR2 SQIVND (reference sequence). This CDR3 has 12 amino acids. CDR3 in DNA: TGTGCCAGTAGGCAGGGAGGGGCTGAAGCTTTCTTT. Translated, it gives CASRQGGAEAFF.

This clone was seen just once. The chain joins TRBV7-9 to TRBJ2-1; TRBD1 agrees at 10 bases. The ends lost 5 bases at V and 3 bases at J; junction bases unmatched: 10. CDR1 SEHNR and CDR2 FQNEAQ come from the germline V gene (reference sequence). The CDR3 runs to 17 residues. The CDR3 protein is CASSNPDRGFGYNEQFF. The CDR3 nucleotides read TGTGCCAGCAGCAACCCGGACAGGGGGTTCGGCTACAATGAGCAGTTCTTC. The whole variable domain, filled in from reference TRBV7-9 and TRBJ2-1, reads DTGVSQNPRHKITKRGQNVTFRCDPISEHNRLYWYRQTLGQGPEFLTYFQNEAQLEKSRLLSDRFSAERPKGSFSTLEIQRTEQGDSAMYLCASSNPDRGFGYNEQFFGPGTRLTVL.

The CDR3 DNA reads TGTGCCAGCAGCTCCGTTACGGGACTAGCGGGAGGGCCCTACGAGCAGTACTTC. It specifies CASSSVTGLAGGPYEQYF. This chain links TRBV27 with TRBJ2-7; 16 positions match TRBD2. This CDR3 is built from 18 residues. CDR1 and CDR2 from the germline V gene are MNHEY and SMNVEV (reference sequence). Trimming took 6 bases from V and 2 from J; bases not matched to a gene: 10.

This clone was counted a single time. The chain uses TRBV19 and TRBJ2-1, with 12 bases lining up with TRBD2. The CDR3 runs to 16 residues. V lost 3 bases to trimming and J lost 7 bases; unmatched junction nucleotides: 7. The germline gives CDR1 LNHDA, CDR2 SQIVND (reference sequence). In DNA form, the CDR3 reads TGTGCCAGTAGTATTCCGACTAGCGGGAGAGGGAATGAGCAGTTCTTC. Protein: CASSIPTSGRGNEQFF.

The chain carries TRBV19 and TRBJ2-2; D unresolved. V shed 4 bases and J shed 7 bases, with 16 bases lying between them. This CDR3 comprises 15 residues. Germline-derived CDR1 and CDR2 are LNHDA and SQIVND (reference sequence). DNA of the CDR3: TGTGCCAGTAGTAGCGCGGCAGTTCGGAACGGGGAGCTGTTTTTT. It yields the protein CASSSAAVRNGELFF.

This chain connects TRBV29-1 to TRBJ2-5; D is ambiguous. Germline CDR1 reads SQVTM; CDR2 reads ANQGSEA. V dropped 4 bases and J dropped 0 bases, with 9 bases sitting between them. The CDR3 has 13 amino acids. The CDR3: CSVASRYQETQYF. DNA of the CDR3: TGCAGCGTTGCCAGCAGGTACCAAGAGACCCAGTACTTC.

V is TRBV18 and J is TRBJ2-2; D is unresolved. Per the germline V gene, CDR1 is KGHSH and CDR2 is LQKENI. The CDR3 loop spans 12 amino acids. V gave up 0 bases and J gave up 8 bases, with 4 bases separating them. The CDR3 bases are TGTGCCAGCTCACCACCCCCTGGGGAGCTGTTTTTT. This gives the protein CASSPPPGELFF.

This rearrangement joins TRBV19 to TRBJ2-1, with 7 bases fitting TRBD1. CDR1 is LNHDA and CDR2 is SQIVND in the germline V gene (reference sequence). The length of the CDR3 is 17 residues. After removal of 0 bases from V and 8 bases from J, the junction contained 13 bases not matched to a gene. This CDR3 is CASSIDLYDRALDEQFF. The CDR3, as DNA: TGTGCCAGTAGTATAGATCTATACGACAGGGCATTAGATGAGCAGTTCTTC.

V and J are TRBV7-6 and TRBJ1-2; 7 bases fit TRBD1. V shed 5 bases, J shed 5 bases, and the junction held 14 bases outside the gene matches. The CDR3 loop spans 16 amino acids. The V gene's germline CDR1 is SGHVS and CDR2 FNYEAQ. The CDR3 loop reads CASSPGTASSFYGYTF. CDR3 coding DNA: TGTGCCAGCAGCCCAGGGACAGCCAGCTCCTTTTATGGCTACACCTTC.

The chain has TRBV28 and TRBJ1-5, with 7 bases aligning to TRBD1. V lost 4 bases, J lost 7 bases, and 10 bases stayed unmatched. The germline gives CDR1 MDHEN, CDR2 SYDVKM. CDR3 length: 15 residues. The CDR3 protein is CASSSSHRGQQPQHF. Written as DNA, the CDR3 is TGTGCCAGCAGTTCTTCCCATAGGGGGCAACAGCCCCAGCATTTT.